The next 28 T cell receptor beta chains were all read from a single sample in a study of human T cells and chemical hapten exposure. Unfractionated whole blood yielded the extracted total RNA. TCRdb used MiXCR to reprocess the 5' RACE reads, holding one entry per CDR3 protein. The sample has approximately 140,000 distinct CDR3 sequences; over 3.5% are singletons. The source is a female donor in good health.

This clonotype was recorded at least ten times. This chain connects TRBV3-1 to TRBJ2-3; TRBD1 or TRBD2 may be the D gene (5 bases each). The germline V gene encodes CDR1 LGHDT and CDR2 YNNKEL (reference sequence). V was clipped by 1 base and J by 2 bases, with 10 bases between them. CDR3 length: 15 amino acids. The CDR3 sequence: CASSQAGLPTDTQYF. In nucleotides, the CDR3 is TGTGCCAGCAGCCAAGCGGGGCTCCCCACAGATACGCAGTATTTT.

This clonotype was recorded at least ten times. The CDR3 here is CASSLTHSGDEAFF. CDR3 in DNA: TGCGCCAGCAGCTTGACTCACTCCGGGGATGAAGCTTTCTTT. The V and J genes are TRBV5-1 and TRBJ1-1; D call uncertain. CDR3 length: 14 residues. Germline V gene sequence: CDR1 SGHRS, CDR2 YFSETQ. Trimming took 1 base from V and 7 from J, leaving 14 bases between them.

V usage is TRBV5-5 and J usage is TRBJ2-2; 9 nucleotides agree with TRBD1. This CDR3 spans 16 amino acids. Trimming took 3 bases from V and 4 from J; bases not matched to a gene: 7. Germline V gene data show CDR1 as SGHKS and CDR2 as YYEKEE (reference sequence). The chain's CDR3 is CASSSSGTGTTGELFF. The DNA of the CDR3 is TGTGCCAGCAGCTCTTCCGGGACAGGGACCACCGGGGAGCTGTTTTTT.

The table lists this clonotype with many counts. V usage is TRBV30 and J usage is TRBJ1-2, with D possibly matching TRBD1 (6 bases). V was cut by 6 bases and J by 2 bases, with 10 bases left in between. Germline V gene sequence: CDR1 GTSNPN, CDR2 SVGIG (reference sequence). The CDR3 is 12 amino acids. CDR3 bases: TGTGCCTGTCTGCAGGGGAACTATGGCTACACCTTC. Amino acid sequence: CACLQGNYGYTF. Filled out from reference TRBV30 and TRBJ1-2, the complete variable domain reads SQTIHQWPATLVQPVGSPLSLECTVEGTSNPNLYWYRQAAGRGLQLLFYSVGIGQISSEVPQNLSASRPQDRQFILSSKKLLLSDSGFYLCACLQGNYGYTFGSGTRLTVV.

This clonotype was detected ten times or more. V usage is TRBV14 and J usage is TRBJ2-2, with no clear D. The CDR3 is made up of 14 amino acids. Trimming took 2 bases from V and 6 from J, leaving 10 bases between them. Germline lookup yields CDR1 SGHDN and CDR2 FVKESK. CDR3 region: CASSQNTRSGELFF. In DNA form, the CDR3 reads TGTGCCAGCAGCCAAAACACGAGATCCGGGGAGCTGTTTTTT.

In this sample, this clonotype turned up many times. V is TRBV6-6 and J is TRBJ2-3; 12 bases map to TRBD2. The CDR3 runs 15 residues. Looked up from germline, CDR1 is MNHNY and CDR2 is SVGAGI (reference sequence). The J segment lost 1 base and the V segment lost 4 bases, leaving 0 bases of the junction unmatched. The CDR3 is CASSWTSGGTDTQYF. The CDR3 DNA reads TGTGCCAGCAGTTGGACTAGCGGGGGCACAGATACGCAGTATTTT.

This clonotype has a count of ten or more. The chain couples TRBV12-5 to TRBJ1-5; D remains ambiguous. There are 14 residues in the CDR3. V was shortened by 1 base and J by 6 bases, with 10 bases between the two germline ends. Germline CDR1 is LGHNT and CDR2 is FRNRAP. The CDR3 loop is CASGLEFLGQPQHF. Here the CDR3 DNA reads TGTGCTAGTGGTTTGGAATTCTTAGGTCAGCCCCAGCATTTT. Variable domain in full (rest from reference TRBV12-5 and TRBJ1-5): DARVTQTPRHKVTEMGQEVTMRCQPILGHNTVFWYRQTMMQGLELLAYFRNRAPLDDSGMPKDRFSAEMPDATLATLKIQPSEPRDSAVYFCASGLEFLGQPQHFGDGTRLSIL.

This chain links TRBV6-6 with TRBJ1-1; D is ambiguous. The V gene's germline CDR1 is MNHNY and CDR2 SVGAGI (reference sequence). V lost 8 bases, J lost 0 bases, and 7 bases lay in between. CDR3 length equals 12 residues. The CDR3 nucleotides are TGTGCCAGCTGTCAGATGAACACTGAAGCTTTCTTT. Protein: CASCQMNTEAFF.

This clonotype was counted ten times or more. The chain employs TRBV20-1 and TRBJ1-5; no firm D call. Trimming pared 7 bases from V and 0 bases from J, leaving 22 bases between. The germline CDR1 and CDR2 sequences are DFQATT and SNEGSKA (reference sequence). This CDR3 region has 17 residues. The CDR3 reads CSVSGGLLPDSNQPQHF. CDR3 nucleotides: TGCAGTGTAAGTGGCGGCCTGCTTCCCGATAGCAATCAGCCCCAGCATTTT.

This clonotype has ten or more counts. The chain employs TRBV19 and TRBJ1-5; D remains unclear. Germline V gene data show CDR1 as LNHDA and CDR2 as SQIVND (reference sequence). The V and J ends lost 5 bases and 4 bases respectively, with 12 bases between them. The CDR3 is made up of 14 amino acids. DNA for the CDR3: TGTGCCAGTAGTCTAGGACGGAGAAATCAGCCCCAGCATTTT. The encoded protein is CASSLGRRNQPQHF.

This clonotype was seen at least ten times. This chain uses TRBV5-4 with TRBJ1-1, with unresolved D. The V gene lost 0 bases and the J gene lost 4 bases, with 10 bases spanning the gap. From germline, CDR1 is SGHNT and CDR2 YYREEE (reference sequence). The CDR3 spans 14 residues. CDR3 amino acids: CASSLAMGFTEAFF. Here the CDR3 DNA reads TGTGCCAGCAGCTTGGCAATGGGCTTCACTGAAGCTTTCTTT.

This clonotype occurred many times. The chain uses TRBV6-5 and TRBJ2-7; 10 bases fit TRBD2. CDR3 size: 15 residues. The germline CDR1 and CDR2 sequences are MNHEY and SVGAGI. Losses at the gene ends were 7 bases for V and 2 bases for J; bases not matched to a gene: 8. The CDR3 here is CASNPATSGAYEQYF. In nucleotides, the CDR3 is TGTGCCAGCAACCCGGCCACTAGCGGGGCCTACGAGCAGTACTTC.

Many counts were recorded for this clonotype. This chain uses TRBV12-3 or TRBV12-4 with TRBJ2-2; D unresolved. V was shortened by 3 bases and J by 6 bases, with 2 bases between the two germline ends. This CDR3 contains 11 residues. The chain's CDR3 is CASSLPGELFF. CDR3 nucleotides: TGTGCCAGCAGTTTGCCCGGGGAGCTGTTTTTT.

This clonotype was found many times. The chain has TRBV20-1 and TRBJ2-3; TRBD1 matches 8 bases. Losses at the gene ends were 6 bases for V and 14 bases for J; bases not matched to a gene: 10. The CDR3 sequence is 11 residues long. Per germline, CDR1 DFQATT and CDR2 SNEGSKA (reference sequence). The CDR3 region is CSATGQGVRYF. CDR3 nucleotide sequence: TGCAGTGCCACAGGACAGGGCGTGCGGTATTTT.

This clonotype has at least ten counts. The V gene is TRBV3-1, the J gene TRBJ2-1; 8 bases match TRBD2. The germline gives CDR1 LGHDT, CDR2 YNNKEL (reference sequence). Unmatched junction bases numbered 7, after V lost 1 base and J lost 8 bases. There are 15 residues in the CDR3. CDR3 sequence reads: CASSQARRGVDEQFF. The DNA for the CDR3 is TGTGCCAGCAGCCAAGCCCGGCGGGGGGTCGATGAGCAGTTCTTC.

This clonotype was counted a few times. The chain uses TRBV5-1 and TRBJ2-5, with D perhaps matching TRBD2 (6 bases). This CDR3 is built from 18 residues. V lost 0 bases and J lost 5, with 23 bases in between. CDR1 and CDR2 from the germline V gene are SGHRS and YFSETQ. The CDR3 here is CASSLVAASGGSEETQYF. CDR3 DNA sequence: TGCGCCAGCAGCTTGGTAGCGGCCTCTGGGGGAAGCGAGGAGACCCAGTACTTC.

This clonotype was seen many times. The chain uses TRBV6-2 or TRBV6-3 and TRBJ2-6, with D unresolved. Per germline, CDR1 MNHEY and CDR2 SVGEGT. The CDR3 runs 17 residues. V was trimmed by 5 bases and J by 0 bases, leaving 14 bases between them. The CDR3, as DNA: TGTGCCAGCAGTCCTCCGACACTGATCTCTGGGGCCAACGTCCTGACTTTC. It codes for CASSPPTLISGANVLTF.

This clonotype was counted at least ten times. The chain couples TRBV6-2 or TRBV6-3 to TRBJ2-4; TRBD2 matches at 14 bases. The germline gives CDR1 MNHEY, CDR2 SVGEGT. V was pared by 6 bases and J by 8 bases, with 9 bases of the junction left unmatched. This CDR3 has 16 residues. CDR3 residues: CASRQTSGGARDIQYF. The CDR3 nucleotides read TGTGCCAGCAGACAGACTAGCGGGGGGGCCAGAGACATTCAGTACTTC.

This clonotype appeared many times. The chain recombines TRBV7-2 with TRBJ2-7; 9 bases are a match to TRBD1. The CDR3 consists of 14 residues. The V segment lost 4 bases and the J segment 0 bases; nucleotides outside the gene matches: 1. CDR1 SGHTA and CDR2 FQGNSA come from the germline V gene. The CDR3 spells CASSWTGDSYEQYF. CDR3 DNA sequence: TGTGCCAGCAGCTGGACAGGGGACTCCTACGAGCAGTACTTC.

This clonotype was detected ten times or more. The chain employs TRBV12-3 or TRBV12-4 and TRBJ2-1, with 10 nucleotides matching TRBD2. With V trimmed by 4 bases and J by 9 bases, 3 bases remained unmatched. The CDR3 extends over 13 amino acids. CDR3 in DNA: TGTGCCAGCAGTTCTATAGCGGGGGGTGAGCAGTTCTTC. Protein product: CASSSIAGGEQFF.

This clonotype was counted at least ten times. The chain couples TRBV5-5 to TRBJ1-5; perhaps TRBD1 as D (5 bases). This CDR3 region has 15 residues. The V end was cut by 4 bases, the J end by 5 bases, with 16 bases between. The germline gives CDR1 SGHKS, CDR2 YYEKEE (reference sequence). CDR3 sequence reads: CASSRIGGSDQPQHF. The CDR3 DNA follows: TGTGCCAGCAGCCGTATCGGGGGGTCCGATCAGCCCCAGCATTTT.

This clonotype was counted at least ten times. CDR3 loop: CASSSRAQPSWQYF. The CDR3, as DNA: TGTGCCAGCAGCTCACGGGCCCAACCCTCTTGGCAGTATTTT. The rearrangement joins TRBV7-2 to TRBJ2-3; D ambiguous. V was clipped by 4 bases and J by 11 bases, with 19 bases between them. This CDR3 contains 14 residues. Looked up from germline, CDR1 is SGHTA and CDR2 is FQGNSA.

In its sample, this clonotype was seen a few times. The J gene is TRBJ1-6, the V gene TRBV7-8, with D possibly matching TRBD1 (6 bases). The CDR3 consists of 17 residues. From germline, CDR1 is SGHVS and CDR2 FQNEAQ. Trimming stripped 10 bases from V and 4 bases from J, with 23 bases between. The CDR3 spells CATSRKSGDLYNSPLHF. CDR3 bases: TGTGCCACCTCACGGAAATCAGGGGATCTTTATAATTCACCCCTCCACTTT. Looking up the rest from reference TRBV7-8 and TRBJ1-6 gives the full variable domain: GAGVSQSPRYKVAKRGQDVALRCDPISGHVSLFWYQQALGQGPEFLTYFQNEAQLDKSGLPSDRFFAERPEGSVSTLKIQRTQQEDSAVYLCATSRKSGDLYNSPLHFGNGTRLTVT.

There are many counts of this clonotype. The chain carries TRBV19 and TRBJ1-5; 7 bases agree with TRBD1. Losses at the gene ends were 0 bases for V and 7 bases for J; bases not matched to a gene: 6. The CDR3 has 15 amino acids. CDR1 LNHDA and CDR2 SQIVND come from the germline V gene (reference sequence). The CDR3: CASSIDPNRGQPQHF. The CDR3 DNA follows: TGTGCCAGTAGTATAGACCCAAACAGGGGCCAGCCCCAGCATTTT.

This clonotype is a singleton in its sample. Given a much more abundant clone one base away, this may be a read error. The chain is built from TRBV30 and TRBJ2-7; D is unclear. The germline V gene encodes CDR1 GTSNPN and CDR2 SVGIG (reference sequence). The CDR3 covers 13 residues. The CDR3 protein is CAWSVGWSDEKYF. CDR3 DNA sequence: TGTGCCTGGAGTGTAGGGTGGAGCGACGAGAAGTACTTC.

This clonotype appeared many times. The chain links TRBV4-2 to TRBJ2-3; D might be TRBD1 or TRBD2, each matching 7 bases. The CDR3 length is 17 residues. Germline V gene lookup returns CDR1 LGHNA and CDR2 YNFKEQ. Trimming took 0 bases from V and 3 from J, leaving 16 bases between them. The CDR3 region is CASSQEGGGGRTDTQYF. The CDR3 nucleotides read TGTGCCAGCAGCCAAGAGGGAGGGGGCGGTAGGACAGATACGCAGTATTTT.

This clonotype was seen more than once but under ten times. The chain has TRBV5-5 and TRBJ1-1, with D uncertain. Germline lookup yields CDR1 SGHKS and CDR2 YYEKEE (reference sequence). V gave up 1 base and J gave up 2 bases, with 9 bases separating them. This CDR3 comprises 14 residues. The chain's CDR3 is CASSLYAENTEAFF. DNA of the CDR3: TGTGCCAGCAGCTTGTACGCGGAAAACACTGAAGCTTTCTTT.

This clonotype was counted only a few times. The CDR3: CASSLETGSAFF. CDR3 nucleotide sequence: TGCGCCAGCAGCTTGGAAACGGGGTCGGCTTTCTTT. The rearrangement uses TRBV5-1 and TRBJ1-1; no definite D call. The germline gives CDR1 SGHRS, CDR2 YFSETQ. This CDR3 has 12 residues. Deletions cut 0 bases from V and 11 bases from J, with 11 bases between. Complete variable domain (other parts from reference TRBV5-1 and TRBJ1-1): KAGVTQTPRYLIKTRGQQVTLSCSPISGHRSVSWYQQTPGQGLQFLFEYFSETQRNKGNFPGRFSGRQFSNSRSEMNVSTLELGDSALYLCASSLETGSAFFGQGTRLTVV.